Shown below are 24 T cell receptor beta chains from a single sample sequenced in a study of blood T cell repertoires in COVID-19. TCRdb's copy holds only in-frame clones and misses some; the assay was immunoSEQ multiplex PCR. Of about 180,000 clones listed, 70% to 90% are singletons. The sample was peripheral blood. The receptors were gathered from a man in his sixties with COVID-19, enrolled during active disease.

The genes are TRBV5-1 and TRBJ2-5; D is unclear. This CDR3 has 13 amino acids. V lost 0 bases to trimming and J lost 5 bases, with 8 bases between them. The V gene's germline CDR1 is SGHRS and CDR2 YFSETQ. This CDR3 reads CASSLARAETQYF. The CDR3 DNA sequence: TGCGCCAGCAGCTTGGCCCGTGCGGAGACCCAGTACTTC.

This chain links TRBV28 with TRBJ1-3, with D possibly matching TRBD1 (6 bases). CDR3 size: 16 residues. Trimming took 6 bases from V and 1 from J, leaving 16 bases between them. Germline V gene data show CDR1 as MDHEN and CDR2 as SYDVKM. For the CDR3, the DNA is TGTGCCAGCAGCCCTAGGGGGGGTTCATCTGGAAACACCATATATTTT. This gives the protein CASSPRGGSSGNTIYF.

The CDR3 spells CASSLGRPRDRESGYTF. As DNA, the CDR3 is TGTGCCAGCAGCTTAGGAAGACCCCGGGACAGGGAATCCGGCTACACCTTC. The chain is built from TRBV7-9 and TRBJ1-2; TRBD1 aligns across 9 bases. CDR3 length: 17 amino acids. CDR1 is SEHNR, CDR2 FQNEAQ, per germline (reference sequence). The V segment lost 1 base and the J segment 8 bases; nucleotides outside the gene matches: 14. Supplemented by reference TRBV7-9 and TRBJ1-2, the full variable domain reads DTGVSQNPRHKITKRGQNVTFRCDPISEHNRLYWYRQTLGQGPEFLTYFQNEAQLEKSRLLSDRFSAERPKGSFSTLEIQRTEQGDSAMYLCASSLGRPRDRESGYTFGSGTRLTVV.

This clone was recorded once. The DNA for the CDR3 is TGTGCCAGCAGCTTAGCGACAGGGATATATGAGACCCAGTACTTC. It codes for CASSLATGIYETQYF. The chain combines TRBV7-2 with TRBJ2-5, with TRBD1 matching 7 bases. The CDR3 loop spans 15 amino acids. Germline trimming cut 0 bases from V and 5 bases from J; bases unmatched to any gene: 6. Germline V gene lookup returns CDR1 SGHTA and CDR2 FQGNSA. The entire variable domain, with the rest obtained from reference TRBV7-2 and TRBJ2-5, is as follows: GAGVSQSPSNKVTEKGKDVELRCDPISGHTALYWYRQSLGQGLEFLIYFQGNSAPDKSGLPSDRFSAERTGGSVSTLTIQRTQQEDSAVYLCASSLATGIYETQYFGPGTRLLVL.

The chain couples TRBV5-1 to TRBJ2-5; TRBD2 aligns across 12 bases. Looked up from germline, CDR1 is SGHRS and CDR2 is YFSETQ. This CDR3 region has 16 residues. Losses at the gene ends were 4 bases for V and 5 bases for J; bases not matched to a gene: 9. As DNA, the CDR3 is TGCGCCAGCAGCCATGGGACTAGCGGGTTAGGGGAGACCCAGTACTTC. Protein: CASSHGTSGLGETQYF.

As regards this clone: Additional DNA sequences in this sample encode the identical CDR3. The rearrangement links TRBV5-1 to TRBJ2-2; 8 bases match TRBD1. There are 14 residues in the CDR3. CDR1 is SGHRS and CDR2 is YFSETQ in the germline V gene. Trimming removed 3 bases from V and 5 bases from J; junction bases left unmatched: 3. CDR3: CASSSGQGTGELFF. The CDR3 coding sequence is TGCGCCAGCAGCTCTGGACAGGGTACCGGGGAGCTGTTTTTT.

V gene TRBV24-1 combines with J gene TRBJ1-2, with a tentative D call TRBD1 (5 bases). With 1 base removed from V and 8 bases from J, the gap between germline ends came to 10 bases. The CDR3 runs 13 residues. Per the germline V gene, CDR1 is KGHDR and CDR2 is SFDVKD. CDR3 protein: CATSDLRQTGYTF. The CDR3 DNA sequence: TGTGCCACCAGTGATTTACGACAGACGGGCTACACCTTC.

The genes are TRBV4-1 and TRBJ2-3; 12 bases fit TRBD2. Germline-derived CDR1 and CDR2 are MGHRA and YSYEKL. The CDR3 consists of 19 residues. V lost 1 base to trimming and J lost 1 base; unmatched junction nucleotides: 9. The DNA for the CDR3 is TGCGCCAGCAGCCAAGTTGCCCCCCGGACTAGCGGGGGCACAGATACGCAGTATTTT. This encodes CASSQVAPRTSGGTDTQYF.

The CDR3 reads CASSVRGPGEQYF. The CDR3 DNA sequence: TGTGCCAGCAGCGTTAGAGGGCCGGGGGAGCAGTACTTC. The gene calls are TRBV5-4 and TRBJ2-7; a possible D gene is TRBD2 (5 bases). Germline V gene sequence: CDR1 SGHNT, CDR2 YYREEE (reference sequence). This CDR3 contains 13 residues. The V end was cut by 4 bases, the J end by 7 bases, with 15 bases between.

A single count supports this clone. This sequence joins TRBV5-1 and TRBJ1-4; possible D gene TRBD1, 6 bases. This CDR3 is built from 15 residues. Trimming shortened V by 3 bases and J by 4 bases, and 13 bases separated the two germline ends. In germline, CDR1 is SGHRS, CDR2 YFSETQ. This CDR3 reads CASSSSGVSNEKLFF. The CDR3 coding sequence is TGCGCCAGCAGCTCCTCAGGGGTTAGTAATGAAAAACTGTTTTTT.

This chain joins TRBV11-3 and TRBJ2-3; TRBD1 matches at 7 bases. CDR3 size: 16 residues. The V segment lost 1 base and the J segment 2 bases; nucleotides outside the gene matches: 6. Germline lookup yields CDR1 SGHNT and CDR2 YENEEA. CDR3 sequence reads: CASSLAPGQTTDTQYF. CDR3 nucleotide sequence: TGTGCCAGCAGCTTAGCCCCGGGACAGACCACAGATACGCAGTATTTT. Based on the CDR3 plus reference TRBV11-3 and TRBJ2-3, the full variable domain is EAGVVQSPRYKIIEKKQPVAFWCNPISGHNTLYWYLQNLGQGPELLIRYENEEAVDDSQLPKDRFSAERLKGVDSTLKIQPAELGDSAVYLCASSLAPGQTTDTQYFGPGTRLTVL.

As DNA, the CDR3 is TGCGCCAGCATCTCTGGCGCGGGAGGCAATGAGCAGTTCTTC. Amino acids: CASISGAGGNEQFF. The V gene is TRBV5-1, the J gene TRBJ2-1; TRBD2 aligns across 8 bases. CDR1 is SGHRS, CDR2 YFSETQ, per germline. Unmatched junction bases numbered 8, after V lost 6 bases and J lost 6 bases. The CDR3 spans 14 residues.

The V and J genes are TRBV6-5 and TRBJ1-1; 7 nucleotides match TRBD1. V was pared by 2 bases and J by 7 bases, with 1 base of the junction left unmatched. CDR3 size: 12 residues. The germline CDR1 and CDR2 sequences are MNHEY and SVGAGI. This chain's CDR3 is CASSYQGGEAFF. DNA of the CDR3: TGTGCCAGCAGTTACCAGGGGGGTGAAGCTTTCTTT.

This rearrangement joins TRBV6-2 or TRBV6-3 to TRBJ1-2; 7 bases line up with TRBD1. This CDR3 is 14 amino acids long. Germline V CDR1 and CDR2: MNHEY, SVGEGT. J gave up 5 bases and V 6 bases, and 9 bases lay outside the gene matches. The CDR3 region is CASSLQGPIYGYTF. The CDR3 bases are TGTGCCAGCAGCCTACAGGGGCCCATATATGGCTACACCTTC.

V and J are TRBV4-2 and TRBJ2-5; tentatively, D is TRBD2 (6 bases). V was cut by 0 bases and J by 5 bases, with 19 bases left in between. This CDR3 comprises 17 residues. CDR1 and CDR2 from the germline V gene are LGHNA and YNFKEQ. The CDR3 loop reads CASSQDALLAGAETQYF. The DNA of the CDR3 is TGTGCCAGCAGCCAAGATGCGTTACTAGCCGGTGCGGAGACCCAGTACTTC.

The CDR3 DNA reads TGCAGCGTTGAAGTGGCGACGTCCCGGAGTGGCTACACCTTC. This codes for CSVEVATSRSGYTF. This chain uses TRBV29-1 with TRBJ1-2; D not certain. Germline lookup yields CDR1 SQVTM and CDR2 ANQGSEA. The CDR3 is 14 amino acids. Trimming shortened V by 1 base and J by 7 bases, and 16 bases separated the two germline ends.

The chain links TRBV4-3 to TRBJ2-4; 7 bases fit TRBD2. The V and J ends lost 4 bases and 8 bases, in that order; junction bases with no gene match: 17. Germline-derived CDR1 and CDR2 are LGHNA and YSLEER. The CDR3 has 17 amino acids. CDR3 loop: CASSLRRALAAGDIQYF. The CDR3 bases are TGCGCCAGCAGCCTGAGGAGGGCGCTAGCGGCGGGAGACATTCAGTACTTC.

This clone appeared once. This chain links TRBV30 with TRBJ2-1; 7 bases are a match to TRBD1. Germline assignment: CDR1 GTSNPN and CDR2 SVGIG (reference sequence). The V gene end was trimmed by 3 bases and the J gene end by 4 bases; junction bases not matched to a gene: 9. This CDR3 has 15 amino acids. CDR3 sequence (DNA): TGTGCCTGGAGCTTTTCGGACAGGCTATACAATGAGCAGTTCTTC. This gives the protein CAWSFSDRLYNEQFF.

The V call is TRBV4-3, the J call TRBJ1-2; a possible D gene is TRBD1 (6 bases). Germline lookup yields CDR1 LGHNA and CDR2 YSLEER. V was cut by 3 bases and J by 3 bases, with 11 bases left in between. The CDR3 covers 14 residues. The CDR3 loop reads CASSHLGGDYGYTF. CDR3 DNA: TGCGCCAGCAGCCACCTAGGGGGGGACTATGGCTACACCTTC.

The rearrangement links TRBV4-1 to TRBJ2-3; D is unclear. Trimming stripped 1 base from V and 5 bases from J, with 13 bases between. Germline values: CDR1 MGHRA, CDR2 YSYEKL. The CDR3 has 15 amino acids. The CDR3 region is CASSQVIMAKDTQYF. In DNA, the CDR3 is TGCGCCAGCAGCCAAGTGATTATGGCCAAAGATACGCAGTATTTT.

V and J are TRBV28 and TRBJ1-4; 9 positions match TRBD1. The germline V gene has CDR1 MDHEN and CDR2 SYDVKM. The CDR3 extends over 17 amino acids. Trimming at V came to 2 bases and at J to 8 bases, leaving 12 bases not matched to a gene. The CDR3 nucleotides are TGTGCCAGCAGTTTACCCGGGACAGGGTCGGGTGAGGAAAAACTGTTTTTT. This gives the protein CASSLPGTGSGEEKLFF.

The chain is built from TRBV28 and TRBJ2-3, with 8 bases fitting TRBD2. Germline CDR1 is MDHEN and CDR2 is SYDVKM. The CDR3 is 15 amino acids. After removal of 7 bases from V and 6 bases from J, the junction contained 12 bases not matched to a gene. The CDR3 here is CASTPGGAGRDTQYF. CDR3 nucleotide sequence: TGTGCCAGCACCCCCGGGGGGGCAGGGCGGGATACGCAGTATTTT.

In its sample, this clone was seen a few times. The CDR3 here is CASSHLAAKNNEQFF. The DNA of the CDR3 is TGTGCCAGCAGCCATCTAGCGGCCAAAAACAATGAGCAGTTCTTC. The chain carries TRBV7-2 and TRBJ2-1, with 7 nucleotides matching TRBD2. The trim removed 5 bases at V and 5 bases at J, leaving 9 bases unmatched. Germline CDR1 is SGHTA and CDR2 is FQGNSA. The CDR3 runs to 15 residues.

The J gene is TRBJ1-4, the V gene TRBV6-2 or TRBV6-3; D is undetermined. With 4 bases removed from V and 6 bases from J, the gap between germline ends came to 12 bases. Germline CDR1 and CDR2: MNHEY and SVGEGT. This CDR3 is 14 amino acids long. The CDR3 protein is CASSSRQAYEKLFF. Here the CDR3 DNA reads TGTGCCAGCAGTTCTCGGCAGGCCTATGAAAAACTGTTTTTT.